This T cell receptor (beta chain) comes out of a study of T cell responses to AZD1222 COVID-19 vaccine. The method was immunoSEQ multiplex PCR; TCRdb's version includes in-frame clones alone and lacks a portion of them. The sample holds some 30,000 clones, about nine tenths seen once. The CDR3 runs to 14 residues. After removal of 6 bases from V and 5 bases from J, the junction contained 7 bases not matched to a gene. Germline CDR1 WSHSY, CDR2 SAAADI. The chain links TRBV10-2 to TRBJ2-5; 9 bases map to TRBD2. The source was peripheral blood, collected 28 days after the second AZD1222 dose. The receptor comes from an adult who received the AZD1222 COVID-19 vaccine. CDR3 loop: CASRERGASETQYF. The CDR3 DNA reads TGCGCCAGCAGGGAGCGGGGGGCGAGTGAGACCCAGTACTTC.